This TCR beta chain was sequenced in a study of CD8 T cells in ankylosing spondylitis. Study-level results: Eight or nine highly homologous variants made up a TCR beta motif that seemed to typify ankylosing spondylitis blood.

Trimming removed 4 bases at V and 2 bases at J, with 12 bases between. CDR1 is SGHRS and CDR2 is YFSETQ in the germline V gene. CDR3 size: 14 residues. TCRdb ran MiXCR on the 5' RACE reads and lists one entry per CDR3 protein. The sample holds 700,000 to 1,000,000 distinct CDR3 sequences; around 11% are singletons and the top ten take 0.45% to 0.6%. As regards this clonotype: The antigen is not known.

This TCR was recovered from a male donor with ankylosing spondylitis. The specimen sequenced was blood, either unsorted or a sorted T cell fraction (not recorded which). The chain recombines TRBV5-1 with TRBJ1-2, with D uncertain. The DNA of the CDR3 is TGCGCCAGCAGCGCAGTACCGGGAAACTATGGCTACACCTTC. Translating gives CASSAVPGNYGYTF.